Listed below are T cell receptor beta chains from one sample, sequenced in a study of blood T cell repertoires in COVID-19. Profiled with immunoSEQ multiplex PCR; TCRdb holds only in-frame clones, not every one. The sample yields more than 400,000 clones, about nine tenths seen once. Input material: PBMCs or T cells enriched from blood (not recorded which). Receptors originate from a woman younger than 35 who had recovered from COVID-19. Each CDR3 is given with its conserved first and last residue. The order of the fields is J gene, V gene, CDR3 protein.

TRBJ1-5 | TRBV19 | CASTPRGGVNQPQHF
TRBJ2-1 | TRBV7-8 | CASSPSGDVDEQFF
TRBJ1-5 | TRBV27 | CARRPTRRSTGGNSNQPQHF
TRBJ1-6 | TRBV30 | CAWSAGTDNSPLHF
TRBJ2-1 | TRBV10-3 | CAISPRQGWDEQFF
TRBJ1-5 | TRBV27 | CASSPLLGQGDQPQHF
TRBJ2-7 | TRBV11-3 | CASSLVTRLGDSSYEQYF
TRBJ1-1 | TRBV7-9 | CASSSGKNTEAFF
TRBJ2-7 | TRBV20-1 | CSARDLEQYF
TRBJ2-7 | TRBV18 | CASSLYSGDYEQYF
TRBJ1-1 | TRBV6-4 | CANPRSRDIPAAEAFF
TRBJ2-5 | TRBV5-1 | CASSLGLAGDRQYF
TRBJ1-5 | TRBV15 | CATSRGTGAGQPQHF
TRBJ2-1 | TRBV18 | CASSPFKTGYNEQFF
TRBJ1-5 | TRBV9 | CASSVAGLSNQPQHF
TRBJ2-2 | TRBV30 | CACRPGQTNTGELFF
TRBJ2-1 | TRBV7-2 | CASSLQGGTEYNEQFF